These T cell receptor beta chains were read from a single sample in a study of control samples from healthy donors and cancer patients. Using immunoSEQ multiplex PCR, the repertoire was profiled, and TCRdb retains in-frame clones only, with some absent. In total, the table holds some 180,000 clones. Sequenced: blood. Receptors originate from a woman aged 25-40 years in good health. CDR3s include the opening cysteine and the closing phenylalanine or tryptophan. A D gene is named only where the DNA matches it firmly.

CDR3aa	CDR3nt	len	j_gene	d_gene	v_gene
CASTAQLADNEQFF	TGCGCCAGCACCGCCCAACTAGCGGACAATGAGCAGTTCTTC	14	TRBJ2-1	TRBD2	TRBV4-1
CASSSSTSGGPNTGELFF	TGTGCCAGCAGCTCCTCGACTAGCGGGGGCCCTAACACCGGGGAGCTGTTTTTT	18	TRBJ2-2	TRBD2	TRBV7-9
CASSDRGPAYSNQPQHF	TGTGCCAGTAGTGACAGGGGCCCGGCCTATAGCAATCAGCCCCAGCATTTT	17	TRBJ1-5	TRBD1	TRBV19
CATSLQGTDTQYF	TGTGCCACCAGCCTACAGGGAACAGATACGCAGTATTTT	13	TRBJ2-3	-	TRBV24-1
CASHAAAVSTDTQYF	TGTGCCAGCCATGCTGCGGCAGTTAGCACAGATACGCAGTATTTT	15	TRBJ2-3	-	TRBV19
CASSPRRGSHGYTF	TGTGCCAGCAGCCCTAGGCGGGGGAGCCATGGCTACACCTTC	14	TRBJ1-2	-	TRBV11-2
CASTAGGAWGYEQYF	TGTGCCAGTACCGCAGGTGGGGCCTGGGGCTACGAGCAGTACTTC	15	TRBJ2-7	-	TRBV19
CASSPLDKGYGYTF	TGTGCCAGCTCACCCCTGGACAAGGGCTATGGCTACACCTTC	14	TRBJ1-2	-	TRBV18
CASSPPELYEQYF	TGTGCCAGCTCACCCCCGGAACTTTACGAGCAGTACTTC	13	TRBJ2-7	-	TRBV18
CASSQDRLARSTDTQYF	TGCGCCAGCAGCCAAGATCGCCTAGCGCGATCCACAGATACGCAGTATTTT	17	TRBJ2-3	-	TRBV4-1
CASRYGQTSPEAFF	TGTGCCAGCAGATACGGACAGACCTCCCCTGAAGCTTTCTTT	14	TRBJ1-1	-	TRBV2
CASSYDKKATNQPQHF	TGTGCCAGCAGTTACGATAAAAAAGCCACGAATCAGCCCCAGCATTTT	16	TRBJ1-5	-	TRBV6-5
CASSLGQAGLKVAFF	TGTGCCAGCAGTTTGGGGCAGGCGGGACTTAAAGTAGCTTTCTTT	15	TRBJ1-1	-	TRBV28
CASSSRDRGNSPLHF	TGTGCCAGCAGTTCCAGGGACAGGGGTAATTCACCCCTCCACTTT	15	TRBJ1-6	TRBD1	TRBV27
CAWRVSGLAGGHGGNEQFF	TGTGCCTGGAGGGTTTCCGGACTAGCGGGGGGGCATGGGGGCAATGAGCAGTTCTTC	19	TRBJ2-1	TRBD2	TRBV30
CASSPGSTRGNTIYF	TGTGCCAGCAGCCCCGGCTCGACGAGGGGAAACACCATATATTTT	15	TRBJ1-3	-	TRBV7-2
CASSLRAGYSNQPQHF	TGTGCCAGCAGTTTAAGGGCGGGTTATAGCAATCAGCCCCAGCATTTT	16	TRBJ1-5	-	TRBV27
CASSLAGFVEKLFF	TGCGCCAGCAGCTTGGCGGGTTTTGTGGAAAAACTGTTTTTT	14	TRBJ1-4	-	TRBV5-1
CASSGGLDYGYTF	TGTGCCAGCAGCGGCGGGCTGGACTATGGCTACACCTTC	13	TRBJ1-2	-	TRBV28
CASSRRGQANSYEQYF	TGCGCCAGCAGCCGCCGGGGGCAGGCCAACTCCTACGAGCAGTACTTC	16	TRBJ2-7	-	TRBV4-1
CASRDSYRTNGDGYTF	TGTGCCAGCAGAGACAGTTACAGGACTAACGGCGATGGCTACACCTTC	16	TRBJ1-2	-	TRBV28
CASSLDSFSSRGYTF	TGTGCCAGCAGCTTAGATAGCTTTAGCTCGCGGGGCTACACCTTC	15	TRBJ1-2	-	TRBV11-2
CASSQGGETQYF	TGTGCCAGCAGCCAAGGGGGGGAGACCCAGTACTTC	12	TRBJ2-5	-	TRBV14
CASSPWDTTDTQYF	TGTGCCAGCAGCCCTTGGGACACCACAGATACGCAGTATTTT	14	TRBJ2-3	-	TRBV14
CASSYSNHQPQHF	TGTGCCAGCAGTTACTCTAACCATCAGCCCCAGCATTTT	13	TRBJ1-5	-	TRBV6-5
CASSLTVSYGYTF	TGTGCCAGCAGCCTGACAGTGAGCTATGGCTACACCTTC	13	TRBJ1-2	-	TRBV6-5
CASSKIISIPVDNEQFF	TGTGCCAGCAGCAAAATAATATCTATACCGGTGGACAATGAGCAGTTCTTC	17	TRBJ2-1	-	TRBV21-1
CAWSVPRVGWYF	TGTGCCTGGAGTGTACCCAGGGTGGGATGGTACTTC	12	TRBJ2-7	-	TRBV30
CASSLAGSGNTIYF	TGTGCCAGCAGCTTAGCGGGCTCTGGAAACACCATATATTTT	14	TRBJ1-3	-	TRBV7-9
CASSAGWDRANYGYTF	TGTGCCAGCAGCGCGGGTTGGGACAGGGCTAACTATGGCTACACCTTC	16	TRBJ1-2	TRBD1	TRBV9
CASKDGLAGYNEQFF	TGTGCCAGCAAAGATGGACTAGCGGGCTACAATGAGCAGTTCTTC	15	TRBJ2-1	TRBD2	TRBV7-8
CASSQGPRQPQHF	TGTGCCAGCAGTCAAGGACCCCGCCAGCCCCAGCATTTT	13	TRBJ1-5	-	TRBV12-3/TRBV12-4
CASSLDTLNTEAFF	TGTGCCAGCAGTTTAGACACTTTGAACACTGAAGCTTTCTTT	14	TRBJ1-1	-	TRBV27
CATRTVDEQYF	TGTGCCACCAGGACAGTTGACGAGCAGTACTTC	11	TRBJ2-7	-	TRBV10-3
CASSLTGGLNTEAFF	TGCGCCAGCAGCTTGACTGGGGGTTTGAACACTGAAGCTTTCTTT	15	TRBJ1-1	-	TRBV5-1
CASSLRQGTDTQYF	TGTGCCAGCAGTCTTAGACAGGGCACAGATACGCAGTATTTT	14	TRBJ2-3	-	TRBV27
CASSYSPRQLANYGYTF	TGTGCCAGCAGTTACTCGCCTCGACAGCTTGCTAACTATGGCTACACCTTC	17	TRBJ1-2	-	TRBV6-2/TRBV6-3
CASHSTNEKLFF	TGTGCCTCCCATTCAACTAATGAAAAACTGTTTTTT	12	TRBJ1-4	-	TRBV19
CASSPRGEKLFF	TGTGCCAGCTCACCCCGCGGTGAAAAACTGTTTTTT	12	TRBJ1-4	-	TRBV18
CASSHRLAGDYTQYF	TGTGCCAGCAGCCACCGACTAGCGGGGGACTATACGCAGTATTTT	15	TRBJ2-3	TRBD2	TRBV13
CASSFRVGYEQYF	TGTGCCAGCAGCTTCAGGGTAGGCTACGAGCAGTACTTC	13	TRBJ2-7	-	TRBV7-2
CASSLAPRDIPNQPQHF	TGTGCCAGCAGCTTAGCACCCCGGGACATCCCAAATCAGCCCCAGCATTTT	17	TRBJ1-5	-	TRBV7-8
CSARDRSEQYF	TGCAGTGCTAGGGACAGGAGCGAGCAGTACTTC	11	TRBJ2-7	TRBD1	TRBV20-1
CASKQQGGGNTIYF	TGTGCCAGCAAACAACAGGGAGGGGGAAACACCATATATTTT	14	TRBJ1-3	-	TRBV19
CASSLEGPPDYGYTF	TGCGCCAGCAGCTTGGAGGGCCCACCGGACTATGGCTACACCTTC	15	TRBJ1-2	-	TRBV5-1
CASSYSSTGTGELFF	TGTGCCAGCAGTTACTCATCGACAGGGACAGGGGAGCTGTTTTTT	15	TRBJ2-2	TRBD1	TRBV6-5